This TCR beta chain emerged from a study of blood T cell repertoires in COVID-19. Profiled with immunoSEQ multiplex PCR; TCRdb holds only in-frame clones, not every one. The repertoire consists of 150,000 to 200,000 clones, with over 80% occurring once and the leading ten covering around 7.8%. This CDR3 contains 15 residues. The germline V gene encodes CDR1 ENHRY and CDR2 SYGVKD. V was clipped by 10 bases and J by 0 bases, with 19 bases between them. This chain uses TRBV10-3 with TRBJ2-7, with D possibly TRBD2 on 5 matching bases. This receptor was obtained from a woman aged 55-70 years with COVID-19, enrolled during active disease. Sequenced sample: peripheral blood. CDR3 sequence: CATVAGGDSSYEQYV. DNA for the CDR3: TGTGCCACCGTCGCGGGCGGCGATAGCTCCTACGAGCAGTACGTC.